This passage covers 16 T cell receptor beta chains from one sample sequenced in a study of T cell repertoires in cytomegalovirus infection. Each CDR3 protein gets one entry after TCRdb re-called the reads with MiXCR. The sample records 50,000 to 60,000 distinct CDR3 sequences, about 19% being singletons. Their target antigens are unknown. Sequences were derived from CD8+ T cells from cultured PBMCs, sampled from culture after CMV antigen stimulation. The receptors were gathered from a human donor in good health (CMV status not recorded). Some clones in this sample may be carry-over from other donors' samples.

This clonotype has just a few counts. The CDR3 here is CASTWEGYEQYF. In DNA form, the CDR3 reads TGTGCCAGCACCTGGGAGGGCTACGAGCAGTACTTC. The chain uses TRBV7-6 and TRBJ2-7; the match to TRBD2 covers 7 bases. The length of the CDR3 is 12 residues. The germline gives CDR1 SGHVS, CDR2 FNYEAQ. Unmatched junction bases numbered 3, after V lost 7 bases and J lost 3 bases.

The V gene is TRBV12-3 or TRBV12-4, the J gene TRBJ2-7, with 10 bases lining up with TRBD1. The CDR3 spans 16 residues. The V gene end was trimmed by 3 bases and the J gene end by 4 bases; junction bases not matched to a gene: 9. CDR3 region: CASSLVVGDRGYEQYF. Here the CDR3 DNA reads TGTGCCAGCAGTTTGGTAGTAGGGGACAGGGGTTACGAGCAGTACTTC.

This clonotype was recorded many times. This sequence joins TRBV7-9 and TRBJ2-5, with D possibly matching TRBD1 (5 bases). Looked up from germline, CDR1 is SEHNR and CDR2 is FQNEAQ (reference sequence). V shed 5 bases and J shed 2 bases, with 15 bases lying between them. CDR3 length equals 15 residues. CDR3: CASSVMSGLQETQYF. CDR3 bases: TGTGCCAGCAGCGTGATGTCAGGGTTACAAGAGACCCAGTACTTC. Full variable domain (remainder filled in from reference TRBV7-9 and TRBJ2-5): DTGVSQNPRHKITKRGQNVTFRCDPISEHNRLYWYRQTLGQGPEFLTYFQNEAQLEKSRLLSDRFSAERPKGSFSTLEIQRTEQGDSAMYLCASSVMSGLQETQYFGPGTRLLVL.

This clonotype was counted only a few times. The chain recombines TRBV6-2 or TRBV6-3 with TRBJ2-2, with D tentatively TRBD1 (5 bases). V gave up 2 bases and J gave up 2 bases, with 12 bases separating them. The V gene's germline CDR1 is MNHEY and CDR2 SVGEGT. The CDR3 consists of 16 residues. CDR3 DNA sequence: TGTGCCAGCAGTTACGTTGTGGGGCCAAACACCGGGGAGCTGTTTTTT. Amino acid sequence: CASSYVVGPNTGELFF.

This clonotype showed up just a few times. This chain connects TRBV12-3 or TRBV12-4 to TRBJ1-1; D remains ambiguous. The CDR3 has 15 amino acids. Trimming cost V 5 bases and J 1 base, with 14 bases left between them. The DNA for the CDR3 is TGTGCCAGCAGTCCCCGGAGTTGGGGGAACACTGAAGCTTTCTTT. This encodes CASSPRSWGNTEAFF.

This clonotype appeared a few times. In DNA, the CDR3 is TGTGCCTCGGGGGGGGCAGGGGAGCCGTATGAGCAGTTCTTC. Its translation is CASGGAGEPYEQFF. V is TRBV27 and J is TRBJ2-1; 8 bases agree with TRBD2. The CDR3 is made up of 14 amino acids. Germline CDR1 MNHEY, CDR2 SMNVEV (reference sequence). Trimming removed 11 bases from V and 8 bases from J; junction bases left unmatched: 14.

In this sample, this clonotype turned up many times. The chain joins TRBV7-2 to TRBJ1-2, with D possibly TRBD1 on 6 matching bases. Germline values: CDR1 SGHTA, CDR2 FQGNSA. The CDR3 has 15 amino acids. V lost 4 bases, J lost 2 bases, and 14 bases lay in between. CDR3 bases: TGTGCCAGCAGCTCGGACAGAACTTCGAACTATGGCTACACCTTC. This sequence encodes CASSSDRTSNYGYTF.

J is TRBJ2-3 and V is TRBV12-3 or TRBV12-4; no clear D gene. The CDR3 runs 16 residues. V was cut by 7 bases and J by 1 base, with 18 bases left in between. The CDR3 protein is CASIPFSTLGTDTQYF. The CDR3 coding sequence is TGTGCCAGCATCCCTTTTTCGACATTGGGCACAGATACGCAGTATTTT.

The chain couples TRBV6-6 to TRBJ1-1; D may be TRBD1 (5 bases). The germline V and J ends were trimmed by 6 bases and 4 bases, with 15 bases remaining between them. This CDR3 comprises 14 residues. Germline V lookup: CDR1 MNHNY, CDR2 SVGAGI (reference sequence). CDR3 DNA sequence: TGTGCCAGCAGCGCCGGTGGGGGACCCACTGAAGCTTTCTTT. This codes for CASSAGGGPTEAFF.

The chain recombines TRBV7-9 with TRBJ2-5, with 10 bases lining up with TRBD1. Germline CDR1 and CDR2: SEHNR and FQNEAQ (reference sequence). CDR3 size: 16 residues. Germline trimming cut 3 bases from V and 3 bases from J; bases unmatched to any gene: 7. The CDR3 protein is CASSFRDRGGEETQYF. CDR3 nucleotides: TGTGCCAGCAGCTTCCGGGACAGGGGCGGGGAAGAGACCCAGTACTTC.

This clonotype was counted only a few times. The chain combines TRBV10-3 with TRBJ1-2, with 12 bases aligning to TRBD1. The CDR3 runs 16 residues. V lost 8 bases, J lost 2 bases, and 9 bases stayed unmatched. The germline V gene encodes CDR1 ENHRY and CDR2 SYGVKD. The CDR3 DNA sequence: TGTGCCATCGGAGGGGACAGGGGGCGGCCAAACTATGGCTACACCTTC. Encoded protein: CAIGGDRGRPNYGYTF.

The CDR3 DNA sequence: TGTGCCAGCAGCTTAGCCGGGACAGGGGGCGGAGGCTACACCTTC. Encoded protein: CASSLAGTGGGGYTF. The V and J genes are TRBV7-9 and TRBJ1-2; 12 positions match TRBD1. This CDR3 contains 15 residues. Germline CDR1 is SEHNR and CDR2 is FQNEAQ (reference sequence). J gave up 8 bases and V 0 bases, and 4 bases lay outside the gene matches.

This clonotype was seen more than once but under ten times. This sequence joins TRBV4-1 and TRBJ2-7, with D perhaps matching TRBD1 (6 bases). CDR3 length: 15 residues. Deletions cut 4 bases from V and 2 bases from J, with 15 bases between. The germline V gene encodes CDR1 MGHRA and CDR2 YSYEKL. The CDR3 region has the DNA TGCGCCAGCAGCCCCCAAAAAGGGGACACCTACGAGCAGTACTTC. Amino acid sequence: CASSPQKGDTYEQYF.

The table lists this clonotype with a few counts. This sequence joins TRBV25-1 and TRBJ1-5; no clear D gene. Trimming pared 8 bases from V and 2 bases from J, leaving 10 bases between. Germline V CDR1 and CDR2: MGHDK, SYGVNS. The CDR3 is 13 residues long. CDR3 in amino acids: CASGWTGNQPQHF. The CDR3 DNA reads TGTGCCAGCGGGTGGACGGGCAATCAGCCCCAGCATTTT. Filled out from reference TRBV25-1 and TRBJ1-5, the complete variable domain reads EADIYQTPRYLVIGTGKKITLECSQTMGHDKMYWYQQDPGMELHLIHYSYGVNSTEKGDLSSESTVSRIRTEHFPLTLESARPSHTSQYLCASGWTGNQPQHFGDGTRLSIL.

This chain uses TRBV19 with TRBJ1-1; D is unresolved. Germline CDR1 LNHDA, CDR2 SQIVND (reference sequence). There are 13 residues in the CDR3. The V and J ends lost 1 base and 1 base respectively, with 4 bases between them. The CDR3 region is CASSIVANTEAFF. The CDR3 DNA follows: TGTGCCAGTAGTATAGTGGCGAACACTGAAGCTTTCTTT.

V is TRBV28 and J is TRBJ2-2, with TRBD1 identical over 8 bases. CDR3 length: 16 amino acids. The germline V gene encodes CDR1 MDHEN and CDR2 SYDVKM. V trimming: 5 bases; J trimming: 0 bases; junction bases outside the gene matches: 5. DNA of the CDR3: TGTGCCAGCAGTGCCTACAGGGGGGCGAACACCGGGGAGCTGTTTTTT. Its protein product is CASSAYRGANTGELFF.